These T cell receptor beta chains were read from a single sample in a study of blood T cell repertoires in COVID-19. Clones were read by immunoSEQ multiplex PCR, and TCRdb kept only the in-frame ones, dropping some. The sample lists approximately 270,000 clones; 80% to 90% were seen once. The sequenced material came from PBMCs or T cells enriched from blood (not recorded which). The receptor source for this set is a woman aged 45-65 years who had recovered from COVID-19. The CDR3 runs from the conserved cysteine through the conserved F or W. D genes are given only for firm matches. Not every row has a clone size; where given, it reads once, few, many or a size class.

V gene,clone size,D gene,J gene,CDR3 DNA,CDR3 protein
TRBV19,.,TRBD1,TRBJ1-1,TGTGCCAGTAGTATAGATTGGGCTGCAGAGCAGGGGGACACTGAAGCTTTCTTT,CASSIDWAAEQGDTEAFF
TRBV10-3,.,TRBD1,TRBJ1-1,TGTGCCATCCGCGGGCCGGGACAGAGCACTGAAGCTTTCTTT,CAIRGPGQSTEAFF
TRBV11-2,.,.,TRBJ1-5,TGTGCCAGCAGTGAAAGGGGAAATCAGCCCCAGCATTTT,CASSERGNQPQHF
TRBV28,.,TRBD2,TRBJ2-1,TGTGCCAGCAGTCTAGCGGGAGGCTCACGGGAGCAGTTCTTC,CASSLAGGSREQFF
TRBV7-7,.,.,TRBJ2-1,TGTGCTAGCAGCTTACAGAGCGGATCCTACAATGAGCAGTTCTTC,CASSLQSGSYNEQFF
TRBV27,.,TRBD1,TRBJ2-2,TGTGCCAGCAGTTTCCGTGTAAGAGGGGGCTCGACTTCGGGGACCGGGGAGCTGTTTTTT,CASSFRVRGGSTSGTGELFF
TRBV23-1,.,.,TRBJ2-2,TGCGCCAGCAGTCAATCCCGAGGGCGGGACGGGGAGCTGTTTTTT,CASSQSRGRDGELFF
TRBV4-2,.,TRBD1,TRBJ2-7,TGTGCCAGCAGCCAAGATGAGGGACAGGGGGCTGGCGAGCAGTACTTC,CASSQDEGQGAGEQYF
TRBV28,few,.,TRBJ2-1,TGTGCCAGCAGTTTCCAGCGACTAGTCCTTCAGGGGCAGTTCTTC,CASSFQRLVLQGQFF
TRBV5-4,.,.,TRBJ2-5,TGTGCCAGCAGCCAACAAAGAGAGACCCAGTACTTC,CASSQQRETQYF
TRBV5-1,.,TRBD1,TRBJ2-7,TGCGCCAGCAGCTGGACAGGGGGGGCCTACGAGCAGTACTTC,CASSWTGGAYEQYF
TRBV4-2,.,TRBD2,TRBJ2-7,TGTGCCAGCAGCCAGGGGAGCGGGACCAACTCCTACGAGCAGTACTTC,CASSQGSGTNSYEQYF
TRBV7-9,once,TRBD2,TRBJ2-1,TGTGCCAGCAGCGATGGAGGGACTAGAAACAATGAGCAGTTCTTC,CASSDGGTRNNEQFF
TRBV5-6,.,TRBD2,TRBJ2-7,TGTGCCAGCAGCTCGGGACTAGCGGGGTCCTACGAGCAGTACTTC,CASSSGLAGSYEQYF
TRBV4-1,.,.,TRBJ1-6,TGCGCCAGCAGCCAAGAGGGGGAGAACAGGGCATCACCCCTCCACTTT,CASSQEGENRASPLHF
TRBV9,.,TRBD2,TRBJ2-7,TGTGCCAGCAGCAGGAGCGGGAGGTACGAGCAGTACTTC,CASSRSGRYEQYF
TRBV11-3,.,.,TRBJ2-1,TGTGCCAGCAGCTTATTACAGTCCCCCGGTGAGCAGTTCTTC,CASSLLQSPGEQFF
TRBV11-2,.,TRBD2,TRBJ2-1,TGTGCCAGCAGCGGTGGGACTAGCGGGCCCGATGAGCAGTTCTTC,CASSGGTSGPDEQFF
TRBV2,.,.,TRBJ2-2,TGTGCCAGCAGTGAATGGAACACAGGGCTGTACACCGGGGAGCTGTTTTTT,CASSEWNTGLYTGELFF
TRBV12-3/TRBV12-4,.,TRBD2,TRBJ2-7,TGTGCCAGCAGTTCGGGAGGGCCTTTCGAGCAGTACTTC,CASSSGGPFEQYF
TRBV5-1,.,TRBD2,TRBJ2-1,TGCGCCAGCAGCTTGGAGGGTAGCGGGCCTACTAACTACAATGAGCAGTTCTTC,CASSLEGSGPTNYNEQFF
TRBV24-1,.,.,TRBJ2-7,TGTGCCACCTCGGGGGGCAGTTACTACGAGCAGTACTTC,CATSGGSYYEQYF
TRBV27,.,.,TRBJ1-1,TGTGCCAGCAGGCTAGTTGGGGCGATGAACACTGAAGCTTTCTTT,CASRLVGAMNTEAFF
TRBV5-1,few,.,TRBJ2-1,TGCGCCAGCAGCCTAGAGGACAGTTTATGGTTCTTC,CASSLEDSLWFF
TRBV30,once,TRBD2,TRBJ2-1,TGTGCCTGGAGTCGATCTAGCGGGGGCTCGCAGTTCTTC,CAWSRSSGGSQFF
TRBV5-6,.,.,TRBJ1-3,TGTGCCAGCAGCACAACGGCAGGTGGAAACACCATATATTTT,CASSTTAGGNTIYF
TRBV11-2,.,.,TRBJ1-4,TGTGCCAGCAGCTTACAGCTAGCTAATGAAAAACTGTTTTTT,CASSLQLANEKLFF